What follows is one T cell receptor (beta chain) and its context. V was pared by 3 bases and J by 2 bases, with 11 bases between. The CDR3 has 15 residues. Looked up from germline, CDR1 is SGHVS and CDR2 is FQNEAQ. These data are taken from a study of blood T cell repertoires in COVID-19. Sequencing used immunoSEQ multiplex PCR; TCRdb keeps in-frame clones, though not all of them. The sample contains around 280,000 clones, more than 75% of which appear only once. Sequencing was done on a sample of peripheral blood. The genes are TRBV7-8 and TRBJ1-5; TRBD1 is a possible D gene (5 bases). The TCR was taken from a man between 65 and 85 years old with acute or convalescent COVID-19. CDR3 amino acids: CASSFQGLGNQPQHF. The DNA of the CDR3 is TGTGCCAGCAGCTTTCAGGGATTGGGCAATCAGCCCCAGCATTTT.